The 18 T cell receptor beta chains below were found in one sample sequenced in a study of Graves' ophthalmopathy and Graves' hyperthyroidism. Amplified TCR beta CDR3 regions were obtained using RNA transcripts as template. Second-round multiplex PCR came after a first-round RT-PCR that employed HTBI primers. TCRdb reprocessed the multiplex PCR reads with MiXCR, giving one entry per CDR3 protein. Seen here are just over 600,000 distinct CDR3 sequences, about a fifth observed once, and the top ten hold approximately 7%. Material for sequencing was peripheral blood. The receptors derive from a woman aged 18-35 years with stable Graves' hyperthyroidism. Some clones in this sample may be carry-over from other donors' samples.

The sample holds a few counts of this clonotype. The CDR3 nucleotides are TGTGCCAGCAGTGAAGCCGGGGCCGGGAACACTGAAGCTTTCTTT. It is translated as CASSEAGAGNTEAFF. This chain joins TRBV25-1 and TRBJ1-1; TRBD1 might be the D (5 bases). Trimming removed 2 bases from V and 1 base from J, with 11 bases in between. Germline CDR1 MGHDK, CDR2 SYGVNS. The CDR3 spans 15 residues.

The V call is TRBV18, the J call TRBJ1-5, with D hard to call. The CDR3 runs 13 residues. The V and J ends lost 6 bases and 9 bases respectively, with 15 bases between them. Germline V gives CDR1 KGHSH, CDR2 LQKENI. The CDR3 region is CASSLEQPLPQHF. As DNA, the CDR3 is TGTGCCAGCTCCCTTGAGCAGCCACTGCCCCAGCATTTT.

This clonotype has more than one count but fewer than ten. CDR3 DNA sequence: TGCAGTGCTTCCACCAGTCCGGGCGCGGGAAACTATGGCTACACCTTC. Translated, it gives CSASTSPGAGNYGYTF. The chain combines TRBV20-1 with TRBJ1-2; D is uncertain. The germline CDR1 and CDR2 sequences are DFQATT and SNEGSKA (reference sequence). This CDR3 region has 16 residues. The V gene lost 5 bases and the J gene lost 2 bases, with 21 bases spanning the gap.

This clonotype was seen at least ten times. The chain uses TRBV7-2 and TRBJ2-5, with 9 bases identical to TRBD2. CDR1 is SGHTA, CDR2 FQGNSA, per germline. J was trimmed by 6 bases and V by 1 base; bases with no gene match: 3. There are 14 residues in the CDR3. CDR3 sequence: CASSLGLAGQTQYF. In DNA, the CDR3 is TGTGCCAGCAGCTTAGGTCTAGCGGGGCAGACCCAGTACTTC. The full variable domain, rest sourced from reference TRBV7-2 and TRBJ2-5, is GAGVSQSPSNKVTEKGKDVELRCDPISGHTALYWYRQSLGQGLEFLIYFQGNSAPDKSGLPSDRFSAERTGGSVSTLTIQRTQQEDSAVYLCASSLGLAGQTQYFGPGTRLLVL.

The V and J genes are TRBV7-9 and TRBJ2-5; unclear D gene. The CDR3 is 13 residues long. V was pared by 5 bases and J by 10 bases, with 17 bases between. CDR1 and CDR2 from the germline V gene are SEHNR and FQNEAQ (reference sequence). CDR3 sequence (DNA): TGTGCCAGCAGCGCCCGCCAGGATGGGCTCCAGTACTTC. Translation: CASSARQDGLQYF.

This chain connects TRBV12-3 or TRBV12-4 to TRBJ1-2; 7 bases match TRBD1. With V trimmed by 3 bases and J by 5 bases, 6 bases remained unmatched. CDR3 length: 14 amino acids. CDR3 DNA sequence: TGTGCCAGCAGTTTTATGGGACAGTCTTATGGCTACACCTTC. This encodes CASSFMGQSYGYTF.

This clonotype was counted many times. The gene calls are TRBV6-1 and TRBJ2-5; 7 bases are a match to TRBD2. V shed 7 bases, J shed 3 bases, and the junction held 8 bases outside the gene matches. Germline V gene data show CDR1 as MNHNS and CDR2 as SASEGT. The CDR3 has 14 amino acids. The CDR3 region is CASTEWGGKETQYF. CDR3 in DNA: TGTGCCAGCACCGAATGGGGGGGGAAAGAGACCCAGTACTTC.

There are many counts of this clonotype. The rearrangement uses TRBV27 and TRBJ1-5; D call uncertain. The CDR3 is 13 amino acids. Germline V gives CDR1 MNHEY, CDR2 SMNVEV (reference sequence). Between the trimmed V and J ends, which lost 3 bases and 5 bases, there was a span of 8 bases. CDR3 amino acids: CASSFEGYQPQHF. Here the CDR3 DNA reads TGTGCCAGCAGTTTTGAGGGTTATCAGCCCCAGCATTTT.

In regard to this clonotype: Since a much larger clone is just one base distant, this may be a read error. This chain joins TRBV19 and TRBJ1-1; 7 bases line up with TRBD1. Per germline, CDR1 LNHDA and CDR2 SQIVND (reference sequence). V lost 10 bases, J lost 1 base, and 6 bases stayed unmatched. This CDR3 is built from 13 residues. The CDR3 protein is CATNTGANTEAFF. The CDR3 DNA is TGTGCCACTAATACAGGGGCGAACACTGAAGCTTTCTTT.

This clonotype was counted at least ten times. V gene TRBV29-1 combines with J gene TRBJ2-7; tentative D call: TRBD2 (5 bases). The V and J ends lost 5 bases and 8 bases respectively, with 16 bases between them. Looked up from germline, CDR1 is SQVTM and CDR2 is ANQGSEA. The CDR3 is 12 amino acids. The CDR3 region has the DNA TGCAGCGTTAAAAAGGGAGCACAACAGCAGTACTTC. Translated, it gives CSVKKGAQQQYF.

This clonotype has at least ten counts. V usage is TRBV10-3 and J usage is TRBJ1-2; the D is unclear. This CDR3 spans 12 amino acids. The germline V gene encodes CDR1 ENHRY and CDR2 SYGVKD. Trimming took 3 bases from V and 8 from J, leaving 10 bases between them. The CDR3 coding sequence is TGTGCCATCAGTGATCCTCCCTCGGGCTACACCTTC. Its protein is CAISDPPSGYTF.

In its sample, this clonotype was seen many times. The rearrangement joins TRBV19 to TRBJ1-2, with D unclear. Looked up from germline, CDR1 is LNHDA and CDR2 is SQIVND (reference sequence). The V end was cut by 6 bases, the J end by 2 bases, with 22 bases between. The CDR3 consists of 17 residues. The CDR3 coding sequence is TGTGCCAGTAGACCATACCTAACTATGGCGGACAACTATGGCTACACCTTC. Translated, it gives CASRPYLTMADNYGYTF. Variable domain in full (rest from reference TRBV19 and TRBJ1-2): DGGITQSPKYLFRKEGQNVTLSCEQNLNHDAMYWYRQDPGQGLRLIYYSQIVNDFQKGDIAEGYSVSREKKESFPLTVTSAQKNPTAFYLCASRPYLTMADNYGYTFGSGTRLTVV.

This clonotype was counted at least ten times. The V gene is TRBV30, the J gene TRBJ1-2, with D possibly TRBD1 on 5 matching bases. The CDR3 totals 13 residues. V lost 8 bases and J 2 bases, leaving 15 bases between the germline ends. CDR1 GTSNPN and CDR2 SVGIG come from the germline V gene (reference sequence). This CDR3 reads CARKAGVNYGYTF. CDR3 bases: TGTGCCCGGAAAGCGGGGGTAAACTATGGCTACACCTTC.

This clonotype was seen many times. This chain connects TRBV5-5 to TRBJ2-5, with 12 positions matching TRBD1. The V gene end was trimmed by 3 bases and the J gene end by 7 bases; junction bases not matched to a gene: 10. Germline values: CDR1 SGHKS, CDR2 YYEKEE (reference sequence). The CDR3 runs to 16 residues. CDR3 coding DNA: TGTGCCAGCAGCTCCCCGGGGACAGGGGGCTTGGGGACCCAGTACTTC. It is translated as CASSSPGTGGLGTQYF.

This clonotype was seen ten or more times. The chain combines TRBV3-1 with TRBJ2-2, with 8 bases identical to TRBD2. Germline lookup yields CDR1 LGHDT and CDR2 YNNKEL (reference sequence). Trimming took 0 bases from V and 4 from J; bases not matched to a gene: 4. The CDR3 runs 16 residues. The chain's CDR3 is CASSQERRGGTGELFF. The DNA of the CDR3 is TGTGCCAGCAGCCAAGAGAGACGGGGGGGCACCGGGGAGCTGTTTTTT.

CDR3 sequence (DNA): TGCGCCAGCAGCCAAGACCTCCCCCAGGCTTGGGGGCAGCCCCAGCATTTT. It translates to CASSQDLPQAWGQPQHF. The rearrangement joins TRBV4-1 to TRBJ1-5; a weak D match, TRBD1 (5 bases). The V end was cut by 0 bases, the J end by 7 bases, with 19 bases between. Germline V gives CDR1 MGHRA, CDR2 YSYEKL. The CDR3 covers 17 residues.

The J gene is TRBJ2-7, the V gene TRBV20-1, with D hard to call. Germline CDR1 and CDR2: DFQATT and SNEGSKA (reference sequence). This CDR3 is built from 14 residues. Trimming took off 0 bases at V and 3 bases at J, with 12 bases between the two ends. The CDR3 sequence is CSARDPVSFYEQYF. CDR3 DNA sequence: TGCAGTGCTAGAGATCCCGTCAGTTTCTACGAGCAGTACTTC.

Ten or more counts support this clonotype. This CDR3 is CASSSGLPPREQYF. As DNA, the CDR3 is TGTGCCAGCAGCTCCGGCTTGCCCCCGCGCGAGCAGTACTTC. The J gene is TRBJ2-7, the V gene TRBV28, with D uncertain. The CDR3 length is 14 residues. The V end lost 6 bases, the J end lost 6 bases, and 18 bases lay between the germline ends. The V gene's germline CDR1 is MDHEN and CDR2 SYDVKM.